This T cell receptor (beta chain) emerged from a study of Tregs in tolerant kidney transplant recipients. Study-level information: Mixed chimerism was transient after nonmyeloablative marrow transplants from related graft donors. Points from the study as a whole: Tregs expanded with activated donor B cells seemed most donor-specific. No direct test of biological reproducibility was done here.

V lost 0 bases, J lost 2 bases, and 2 bases stayed unmatched. CDR3 length equals 14 residues. Germline V CDR1 and CDR2: SGDLS, YYNGEE. Assay: immunoSEQ multiplex PCR; the TCRdb copy retains only in-frame clones and omits some. The sample lists roughly 66,000 clones, roughly 92% seen once, with approximately 11% in the top ten. CD4+CD25+CD127- Tregs, CD4+CD25- non-Tregs, CD4 and CD8 cells were sorted. Of note for this clone: What it binds is not known. Different DNA sequences within this sample yield the same CDR3.

The chain has TRBV9 and TRBJ2-7; 7 bases are a match to TRBD1. The receptor was derived from a human donor who received a combined kidney and bone marrow transplant. This sample comprised CD8+ T cells from blood, obtained before the transplant. The chain's CDR3 is CASSVGGGTYEQYF. The DNA for the CDR3 is TGTGCCAGCAGCGTAGGAGGGGGCACCTACGAGCAGTACTTC.